This T cell receptor (beta chain) appears in the sequencing data of a study of blood T cell repertoires in COVID-19. About the study: Donors in the United States, Italy and Spain gave samples during acute or convalescent COVID-19. From T cells, B-cell-depleted T cells, or PBMCs came the material, which was cDNA or gDNA.

The CDR3 runs to 12 residues. Germline CDR1 is SNHLY and CDR2 is FYNNEI. V was clipped by 5 bases and J by 11 bases, with 16 bases between them. Libraries were prepared by immunoSEQ multiplex PCR; TCRdb keeps only in-frame clonotypes and omits some of them. The table includes 330,000 or so clones, approximately 88% detected once. The sequence derives from a man aged 25 to 40 with COVID-19, enrolled during active disease. The V gene is TRBV2, the J gene TRBJ2-7; TRBD2 might be the D (6 bases). Material: peripheral blood. The CDR3 nucleotides read TGTGCCAGCAGTCAGCCTCTTACGGGGGAGTACTTC. Its protein is CASSQPLTGEYF.